This is a list of T cell receptor beta chains from one sample in a study of control samples from healthy donors and cancer patients. The assay was immunoSEQ multiplex PCR, and TCRdb's table has in-frame clones only and misses some. This sample has roughly 130,000 clones, with about 92% found just once. The specimen was PBMCs. The origin of the receptors is a man in his forties or fifties with head and neck cancer. CDR3s leave out the opening cysteine and the closing phenylalanine or tryptophan. The order of the fields is J gene, V gene, CDR3 protein.

TRBJ2-7 | TRBV6-2/TRBV6-3 | ASSYSPGTGDRYEQY
TRBJ2-3 | TRBV12-5 | ASGLVAGGRNTQY
TRBJ1-1 | TRBV19 | ASSPSTGNTEAF
TRBJ1-2 | TRBV6-1 | ASSEGLLYGYT
TRBJ2-1 | TRBV5-1 | ASSLASRGNEQF
TRBJ1-5 | TRBV6-2/TRBV6-3 | ASSRTGGWQPQH
TRBJ2-1 | TRBV6-5 | ASSSEGLYNEQF
TRBJ2-2 | TRBV11-3 | ASSLDRLGTGELF
TRBJ1-1 | TRBV3-1/TRBV3-2 | ASSHRGTRGTEAF
TRBJ2-5 | TRBV5-1 | ATKRGEAQY
TRBJ2-3 | TRBV18 | ASSPDALRVGY
TRBJ1-1 | TRBV6-2/TRBV6-3 | ASSYSPGQGARSTEAF
TRBJ2-2 | TRBV10-3 | AISESGGNTGELF
TRBJ1-1 | TRBV3-1/TRBV3-2 | ASSQDRGITEAF
TRBJ1-1 | TRBV19 | ASSPLRVKAPNTEAF
TRBJ2-1 | TRBV6-2/TRBV6-3 | ASSYRISNEQF
TRBJ1-1 | TRBV5-5 | ASTLASILPEAF
TRBJ1-2 | TRBV27 | ASSFLRDRGFSYGYT
TRBJ2-1 | TRBV6-5 | ASSLTSGGPYNEQF
TRBJ2-5 | TRBV28 | ASSSPGRRGSELGTQY